This TCR beta chain was captured in a study of blood T cells in healthy people across ages (dated by TCRdb to between 2015 and 2017). With regard to the full study: In model experiments, roughly one uniquely barcoded TCR beta cDNA molecule per two T cells was captured by template switching. Using deep sequencing normalized with unique cDNA molecular identifiers, the study measured how TCR beta repertoire diversity changes with age. Two additional independent replicas of 1 million unique cDNA reads from the same blood draw were analyzed for two donors (one aged 18 to 30 and one aged 80 or older). Donors of different ages were randomly distributed across sequencing lanes to avoid experimental bias. Donors were grouped into four age groups: young (average approximately 15 years), middle-aged (around 39), aged (over 55) and long-lived (roughly 80). What the authors observed across the whole study: A strong correlation was found between observed TCR beta diversity and the percentage of naive T cells measured by flow cytometry. The long-lived group showed more naive CD4+ T cells, fewer expanded clones and increased TCR diversity than the aged group, suggesting age selection. Estimates of total diversity based on one million sequenced T cells were considered lower bounds and underestimates. Donor CMV infection status was unknown, potentially confounding age-related changes in expanded clonotypes. As age increased, observed TCR beta diversity per million T cells dropped in a roughly linear way, and a significant reduction was already evident by age 40. Because profiling used bulk unsorted PBMCs, naive and antigen-experienced compartments could not be compared conclusively.

The cysteine opens and the phenylalanine closes a CDR3 of 15 amino acids. The retained sequence is limited to the CDR3, 45 bases, with the frame set at the first base. The library was produced with 5' RACE. Data came from an Illumina HiSeq 2500. A second PCR of about 6 to 12 cycles was performed with a sample-barcoded 5' primer and a J-beta primer mix. Each TCR beta cDNA molecule received a unique molecular identifier from a template-switch 5' adaptor carrying 12 random nucleotides. At least 2.5 million CDR3-containing paired-end reads were obtained from each sample. All of the RNA was converted into first-strand cDNA using the Mint cDNA synthesis kit, with a TRBC-specific oligonucleotide serving as the primer. Following uracil-DNA glycosylase treatment, all cDNA underwent a first 18-cycle PCR with the universal primers M1SS and BC2_uni_R. Concerning the study's data processing: For normalization, 1 million high-quality reads were randomly selected from each sample, with every read carrying a distinct molecular identifier. Reads with shared molecular identifiers were discarded instead of being binned into consensus sequences. MiTCR, run with a Q25 quality threshold and the strictest error-elimination algorithm, handled CDR3 identification, clonotype clustering and error correction. A nonparametric unseen species model with Euler transformation was used to estimate lower-bound total TCR beta diversity. TCRdb reran the public reads through fastp at Q25 and MiXCR, keeping productive beta chains. Rows matching on CDR3 protein sequence are summarized as one entry with the most common DNA and genes. It is TCRdb's table, rather than the study itself, that gives the V and J calls and clone size. Present in this sample are hundreds of thousands of distinct CDR3 sequences, 58% of which were seen just once. The top ten constitute 30% to 45% of the sample.

A note on this clonotype: Its antigen remains undetermined. Nothing much larger sits one base from this clone, and base qualities are not available.

The donors were some 39 Caucasian individuals from Russia, aged roughly 6 to 100 years, who were systemically healthy. Each donor gave around 9.5 milliliters of peripheral blood, collected into EDTA-treated Vacutainer tubes. Ficoll-Paque density-gradient centrifugation was used to isolate PBMCs, with at least 6 million per sample. Trizol reagent was used to extract total RNA from PBMCs, with at least 6 micrograms per sample. For every donor, an aliquot of PBMCs went through flow cytometry to measure the percentages of naive CD45RAhigh/CD27high T cells. Sample: blood. The sequence is built from TRBV21-1 and TRBJ1-2; TRBD1, as called in the table, went unchecked against the DNA. TRBV21-1 represents a pseudogene. The sequence derives from a man in his sixties in good health. At the DNA level, the sequence is TGTGCCAGCAGCCCCCCGGTGGCAGGATCCTATGGCTACACCTTC. It specifies CASSPPVAGSYGYTF.